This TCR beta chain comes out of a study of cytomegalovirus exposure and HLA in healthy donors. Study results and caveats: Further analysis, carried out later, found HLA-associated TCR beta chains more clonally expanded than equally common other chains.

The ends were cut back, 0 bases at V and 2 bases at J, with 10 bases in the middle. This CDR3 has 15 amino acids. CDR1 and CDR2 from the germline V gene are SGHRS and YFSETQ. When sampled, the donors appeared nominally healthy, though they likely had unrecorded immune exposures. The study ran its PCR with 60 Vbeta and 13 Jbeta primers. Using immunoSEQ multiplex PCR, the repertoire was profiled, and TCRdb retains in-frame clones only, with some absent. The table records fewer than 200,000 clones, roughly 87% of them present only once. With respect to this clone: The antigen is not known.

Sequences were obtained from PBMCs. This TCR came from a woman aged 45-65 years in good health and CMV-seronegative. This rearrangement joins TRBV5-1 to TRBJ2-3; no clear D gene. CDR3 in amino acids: CASSLVFVSTDTQYF. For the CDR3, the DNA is TGCGCCAGCAGCTTGGTATTCGTATCCACAGATACGCAGTATTTT.